This note documents a single TCR beta chain sequence. Its specificity is unknown. These data come from a study of Tregs in tolerant kidney transplant recipients. General study results and limits: Tregs expanded with activated donor B cells seemed most donor-specific.

CDR3 length equals 13 residues. The V gene's germline CDR1 is SGHDT and CDR2 YYEEEE. J was trimmed by 8 bases and V by 5 bases; bases with no gene match: 8. Assay: immunoSEQ multiplex PCR; the TCRdb copy retains only in-frame clones and omits some. The sample has around 70,000 clones; over 85% are singletons. The sequence derives from a human donor who received a combined kidney and bone marrow transplant. Sequenced here: CD8+ T cells from blood, sampled before the transplant. The chain links TRBV5-6 to TRBJ2-5, with 8 bases matching TRBD1. Here the CDR3 reads CASRGQGPATQYF. CDR3 in DNA: TGTGCCAGCAGAGGACAGGGCCCAGCTACCCAGTACTTC.